The present entry profiles one T cell receptor beta chain with its context. Its antigen remains unidentified. This sample is drawn from a study of cytomegalovirus exposure and HLA in healthy donors. Whole-study findings and limits: Reports credit the classifier with highly specific, highly sensitive diagnosis of cytomegalovirus status. It was found in a later analysis that first-cohort TCR clusters tended to co-occur in the 130 or so validation repertoires. The authors enumerated some 160 TCR beta chains as linked to cytomegalovirus.

Some clones are missing from TCRdb's copy, which holds only in-frame ones; the method was immunoSEQ multiplex PCR. The data contain some 140,000 clones, 70% to 90% of them singletons. The sample taken for sequencing was PBMCs. The sequence came from a woman under 40 in good health and CMV-seropositive.

The CDR3 loop is CASSLEGVMNTEAFF. CDR3 bases: TGTGCCAGCAGTTTGGAGGGAGTGATGAACACTGAAGCTTTCTTT. The chain carries TRBV28 and TRBJ1-1; D is uncertain. The CDR3 covers 15 residues. Between the trimmed V and J ends, which lost 3 bases and 0 bases, there was a span of 11 bases. CDR1 and CDR2 (germline): MDHEN, SYDVKM.